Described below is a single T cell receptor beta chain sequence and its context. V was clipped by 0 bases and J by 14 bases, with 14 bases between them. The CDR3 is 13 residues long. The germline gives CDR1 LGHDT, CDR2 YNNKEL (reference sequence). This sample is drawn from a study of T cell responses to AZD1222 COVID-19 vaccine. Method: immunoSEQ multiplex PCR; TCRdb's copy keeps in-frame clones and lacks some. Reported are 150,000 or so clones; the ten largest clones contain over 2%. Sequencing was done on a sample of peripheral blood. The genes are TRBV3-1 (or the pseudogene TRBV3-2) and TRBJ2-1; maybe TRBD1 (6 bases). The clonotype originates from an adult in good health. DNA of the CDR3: TGTGCCAGCAGCCAAGATAGGGCGTCAGGGGAGTTCTTC. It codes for CASSQDRASGEFF.